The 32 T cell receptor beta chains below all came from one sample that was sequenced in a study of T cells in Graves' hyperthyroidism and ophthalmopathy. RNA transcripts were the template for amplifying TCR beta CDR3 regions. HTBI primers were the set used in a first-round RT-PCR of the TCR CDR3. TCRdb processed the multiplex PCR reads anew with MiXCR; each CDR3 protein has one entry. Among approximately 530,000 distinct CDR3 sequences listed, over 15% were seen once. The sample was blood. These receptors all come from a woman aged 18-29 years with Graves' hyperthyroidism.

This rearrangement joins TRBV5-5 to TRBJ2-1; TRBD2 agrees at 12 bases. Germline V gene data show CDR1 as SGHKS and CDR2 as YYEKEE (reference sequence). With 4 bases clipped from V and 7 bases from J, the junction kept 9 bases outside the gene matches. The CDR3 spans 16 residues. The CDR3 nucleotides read TGTGCCAGCAGCCCCGGACTAGCGGGGACCGGGAATGAGCAGTTCTTC. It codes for CASSPGLAGTGNEQFF.

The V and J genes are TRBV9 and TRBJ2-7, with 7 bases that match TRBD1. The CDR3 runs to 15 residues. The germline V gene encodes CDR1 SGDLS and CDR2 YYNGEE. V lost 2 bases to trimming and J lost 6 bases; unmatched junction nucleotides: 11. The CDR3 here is CASSVDRQGLGEQYF. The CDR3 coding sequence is TGTGCCAGCAGCGTTGATAGACAGGGCCTCGGCGAGCAGTACTTC. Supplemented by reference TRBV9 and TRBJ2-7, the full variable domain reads DSGVTQTPKHLITATGQRVTLRCSPRSGDLSVYWYQQSLDQGLQFLIQYYNGEERAKGNILERFSAQQFPDLHSELNLSSLELGDSALYFCASSVDRQGLGEQYFGPGTRLTVT.

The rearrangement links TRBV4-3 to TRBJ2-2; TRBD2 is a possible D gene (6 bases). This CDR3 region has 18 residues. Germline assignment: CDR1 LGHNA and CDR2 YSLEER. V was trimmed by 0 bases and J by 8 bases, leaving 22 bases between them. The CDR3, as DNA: TGCGCCAGCAGCCAAGATCGGGGGTCGTCGGGTTTCTTTGGGGAGCTGTTTTTT. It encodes CASSQDRGSSGFFGELFF.

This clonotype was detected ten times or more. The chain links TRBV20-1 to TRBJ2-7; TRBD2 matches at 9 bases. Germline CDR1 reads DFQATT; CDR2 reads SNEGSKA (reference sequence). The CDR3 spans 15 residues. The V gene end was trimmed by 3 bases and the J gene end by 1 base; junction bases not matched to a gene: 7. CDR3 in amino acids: CSARRNSGSSYEQYF. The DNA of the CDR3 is TGCAGTGCTAGGCGAAATAGCGGGAGTTCCTACGAGCAGTACTTC.

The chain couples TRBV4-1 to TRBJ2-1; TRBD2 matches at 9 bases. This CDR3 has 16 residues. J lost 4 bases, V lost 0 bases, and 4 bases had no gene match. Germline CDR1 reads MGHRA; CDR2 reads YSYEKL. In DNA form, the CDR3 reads TGCGCCAGCAGCCAAGATCCTAGCGGGATGTACAATGAGCAGTTCTTC. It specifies CASSQDPSGMYNEQFF.

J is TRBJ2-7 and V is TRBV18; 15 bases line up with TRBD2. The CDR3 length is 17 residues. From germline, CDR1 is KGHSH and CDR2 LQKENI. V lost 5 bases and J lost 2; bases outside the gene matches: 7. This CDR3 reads CASSSGLAGGGAYEQYF. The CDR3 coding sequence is TGTGCCAGCTCATCCGGACTAGCGGGAGGGGGGGCCTACGAGCAGTACTTC. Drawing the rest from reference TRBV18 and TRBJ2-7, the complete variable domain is NAGVMQNPRHLVRRRGQEARLRCSPMKGHSHVYWYRQLPEEGLKFMVYLQKENIIDESGMPKERFSAEFPKEGPSILRIQQVVRGDSAAYFCASSSGLAGGGAYEQYFGPGTRLTVT.

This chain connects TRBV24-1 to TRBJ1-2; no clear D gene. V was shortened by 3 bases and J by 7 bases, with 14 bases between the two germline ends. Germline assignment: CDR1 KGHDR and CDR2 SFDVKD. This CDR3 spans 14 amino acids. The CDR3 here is CATSDRGGDPGYTF. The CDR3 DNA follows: TGTGCCACCAGTGATCGAGGAGGCGATCCTGGCTACACCTTC.

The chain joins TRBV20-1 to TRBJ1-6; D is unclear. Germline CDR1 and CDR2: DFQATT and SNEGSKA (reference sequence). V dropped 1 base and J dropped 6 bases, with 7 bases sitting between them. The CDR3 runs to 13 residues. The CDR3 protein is CSARGTRNSPLHF. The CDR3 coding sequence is TGCAGTGCTAGAGGGACCCGTAATTCACCCCTCCACTTT.

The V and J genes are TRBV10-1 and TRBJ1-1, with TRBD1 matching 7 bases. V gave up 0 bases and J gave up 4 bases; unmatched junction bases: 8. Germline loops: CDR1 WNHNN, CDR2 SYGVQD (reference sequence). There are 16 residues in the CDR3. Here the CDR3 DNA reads TGCGCCAGCAGTGAGTCTGGAAACAGGGGTTGCACTGAAGCTTTCTTT. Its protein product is CASSESGNRGCTEAFF.

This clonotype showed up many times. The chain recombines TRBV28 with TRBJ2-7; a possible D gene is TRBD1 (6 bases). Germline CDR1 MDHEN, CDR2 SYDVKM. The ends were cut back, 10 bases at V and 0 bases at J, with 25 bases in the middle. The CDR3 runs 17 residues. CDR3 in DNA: TGTGCCACGACAGGACAGCCGCGGACTGGAAGCTCCTACGAGCAGTACTTC. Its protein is CATTGQPRTGSSYEQYF.

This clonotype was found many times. CDR3 sequence (DNA): TGTGCCAGCAGTTTATTAGGGTACACTGAAGCTTTCTTT. Translating gives CASSLLGYTEAFF. The chain has TRBV27 and TRBJ1-1; D is uncertain. From germline, CDR1 is MNHEY and CDR2 SMNVEV (reference sequence). Trimming shortened V by 1 base and J by 3 bases, and 6 bases separated the two germline ends. The CDR3 is made up of 13 amino acids.

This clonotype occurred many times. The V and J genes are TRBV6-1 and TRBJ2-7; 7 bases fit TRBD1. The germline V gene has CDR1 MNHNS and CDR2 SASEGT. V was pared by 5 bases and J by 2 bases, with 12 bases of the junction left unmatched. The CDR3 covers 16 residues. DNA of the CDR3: TGTGCCAGCAGTTACACCACGACAGGGTCCCCCTACGAGCAGTACTTC. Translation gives CASSYTTTGSPYEQYF.

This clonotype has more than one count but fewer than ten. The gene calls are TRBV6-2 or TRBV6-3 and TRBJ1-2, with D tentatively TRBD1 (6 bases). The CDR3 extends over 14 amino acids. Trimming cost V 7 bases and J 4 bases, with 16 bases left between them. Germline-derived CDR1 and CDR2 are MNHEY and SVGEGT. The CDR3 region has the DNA TGTGCCAGCACCCCTGTGGTACAGGGCTATGGCTACACCTTC. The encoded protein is CASTPVVQGYGYTF.

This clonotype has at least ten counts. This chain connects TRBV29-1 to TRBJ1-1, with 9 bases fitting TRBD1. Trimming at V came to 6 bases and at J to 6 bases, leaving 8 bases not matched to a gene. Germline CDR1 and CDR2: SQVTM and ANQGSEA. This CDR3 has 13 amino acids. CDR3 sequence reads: CSVLGTGRAEAFF. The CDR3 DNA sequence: TGCAGCGTCTTAGGGACAGGGAGGGCTGAAGCTTTCTTT.

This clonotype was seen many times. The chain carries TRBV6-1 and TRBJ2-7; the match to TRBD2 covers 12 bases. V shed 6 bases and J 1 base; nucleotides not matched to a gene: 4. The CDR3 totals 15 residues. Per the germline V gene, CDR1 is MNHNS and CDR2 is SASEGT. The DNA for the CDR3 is TGTGCCAGCAGGCTAGCGGGAGGGACTTCCTACGAGCAGTACTTC. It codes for CASRLAGGTSYEQYF.

CDR3 in amino acids: CASSIRQGANEKLFF. CDR3 DNA sequence: TGTGCCAGCAGCATACGACAGGGAGCTAATGAAAAACTGTTTTTT. This sequence joins TRBV7-3 and TRBJ1-4; TRBD1 matches 7 bases. Germline CDR1 is SGHTA and CDR2 is FQGTGA. The CDR3 covers 15 residues. Germline trimming cut 5 bases from V and 3 bases from J; bases unmatched to any gene: 6.

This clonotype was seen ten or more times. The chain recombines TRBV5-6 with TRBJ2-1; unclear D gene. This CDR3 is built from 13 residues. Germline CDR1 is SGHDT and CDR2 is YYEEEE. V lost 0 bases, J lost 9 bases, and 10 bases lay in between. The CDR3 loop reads CASSLEQWGEQFF. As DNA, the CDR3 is TGTGCCAGCAGCTTGGAGCAGTGGGGTGAGCAGTTCTTC. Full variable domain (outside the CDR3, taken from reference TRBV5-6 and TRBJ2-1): DAGVTQSPTHLIKTRGQQVTLRCSPKSGHDTVSWYQQALGQGPQFIFQYYEEEERQRGNFPDRFSGHQFPNYSSELNVNALLLGDSALYLCASSLEQWGEQFFGPGTRLTVL.

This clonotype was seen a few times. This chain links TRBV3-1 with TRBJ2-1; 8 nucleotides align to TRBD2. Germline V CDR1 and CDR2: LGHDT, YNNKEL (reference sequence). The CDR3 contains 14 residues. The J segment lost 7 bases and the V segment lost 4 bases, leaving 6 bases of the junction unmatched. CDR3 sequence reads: CASSRAGVVNEQFF. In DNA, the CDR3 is TGTGCCAGCAGCCGAGCGGGAGTGGTTAATGAGCAGTTCTTC.

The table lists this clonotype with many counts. The CDR3 spells CASSETVNTYGYTF. CDR3 bases: TGTGCCAGCAGTGAAACGGTCAACACCTATGGCTACACCTTC. The chain is built from TRBV7-9 and TRBJ1-2; D is unclear. In germline, CDR1 is SEHNR, CDR2 FQNEAQ (reference sequence). This CDR3 has 14 amino acids. V was cut by 6 bases and J by 4 bases, with 15 bases left in between.

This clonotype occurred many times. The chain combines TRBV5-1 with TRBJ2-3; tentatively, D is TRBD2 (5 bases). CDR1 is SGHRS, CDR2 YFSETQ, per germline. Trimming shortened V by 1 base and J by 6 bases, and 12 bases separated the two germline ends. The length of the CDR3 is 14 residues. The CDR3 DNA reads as TGCGCCAGCAGCTTGTCTCTAGCCGACGATACGCAGTATTTT. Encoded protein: CASSLSLADDTQYF.

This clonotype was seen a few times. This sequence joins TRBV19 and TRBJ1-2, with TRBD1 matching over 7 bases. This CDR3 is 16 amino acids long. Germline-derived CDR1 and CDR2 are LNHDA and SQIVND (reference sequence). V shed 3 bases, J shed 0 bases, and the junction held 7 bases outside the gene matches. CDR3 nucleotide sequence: TGTGCCAGTAGTATTCGGACAGGCGTAACTAACTATGGCTACACCTTC. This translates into CASSIRTGVTNYGYTF. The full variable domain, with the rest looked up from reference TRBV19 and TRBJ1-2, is DGGITQSPKYLFRKEGQNVTLSCEQNLNHDAMYWYRQDPGQGLRLIYYSQIVNDFQKGDIAEGYSVSREKKESFPLTVTSAQKNPTAFYLCASSIRTGVTNYGYTFGSGTRLTVV.

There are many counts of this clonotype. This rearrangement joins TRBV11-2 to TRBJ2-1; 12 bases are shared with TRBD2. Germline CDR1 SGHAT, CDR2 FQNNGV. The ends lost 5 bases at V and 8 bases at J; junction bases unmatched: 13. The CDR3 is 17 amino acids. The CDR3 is CASSTHPSGGAFDEQFF. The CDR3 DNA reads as TGTGCCAGCAGCACACATCCTAGCGGGGGGGCCTTCGATGAGCAGTTCTTC.

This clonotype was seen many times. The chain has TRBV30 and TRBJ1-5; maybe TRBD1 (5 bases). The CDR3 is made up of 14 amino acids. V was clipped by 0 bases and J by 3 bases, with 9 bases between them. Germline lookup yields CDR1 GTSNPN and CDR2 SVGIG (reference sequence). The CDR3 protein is CAWSVGGPNQPQHF. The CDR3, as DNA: TGTGCCTGGAGTGTTGGGGGTCCCAATCAGCCCCAGCATTTT.

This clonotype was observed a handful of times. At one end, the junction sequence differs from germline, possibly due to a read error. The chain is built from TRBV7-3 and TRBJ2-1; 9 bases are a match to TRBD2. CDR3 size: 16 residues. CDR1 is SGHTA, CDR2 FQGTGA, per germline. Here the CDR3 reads CVSSLTGGGAYNEQFF. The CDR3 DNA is TGTGTCAGCAGCTTAACCGGCGGGGGGGCTTACAATGAGCAGTTCTTC.

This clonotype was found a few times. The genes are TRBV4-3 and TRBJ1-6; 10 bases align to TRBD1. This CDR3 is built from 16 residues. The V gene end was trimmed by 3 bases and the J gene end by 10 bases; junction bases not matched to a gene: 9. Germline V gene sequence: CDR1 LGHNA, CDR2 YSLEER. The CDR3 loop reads CASSQDATGGNSPLHF. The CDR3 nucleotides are TGCGCCAGCAGCCAGGACGCGACAGGGGGCAACTCACCCCTCCACTTT.

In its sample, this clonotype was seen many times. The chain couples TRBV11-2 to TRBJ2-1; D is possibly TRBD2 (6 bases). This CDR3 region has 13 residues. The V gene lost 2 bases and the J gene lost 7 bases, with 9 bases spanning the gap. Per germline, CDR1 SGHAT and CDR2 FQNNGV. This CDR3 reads CASSLSRGNEQFF. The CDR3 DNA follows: TGTGCCAGCAGCTTATCTCGGGGGAATGAGCAGTTCTTC.

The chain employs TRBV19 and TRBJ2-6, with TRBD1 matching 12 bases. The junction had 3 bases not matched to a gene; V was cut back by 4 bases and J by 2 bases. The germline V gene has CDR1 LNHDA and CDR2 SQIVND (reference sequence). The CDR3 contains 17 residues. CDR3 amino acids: CASSTGTGGAGANVLTF. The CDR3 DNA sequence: TGTGCCAGTAGTACCGGGACAGGGGGCGCTGGGGCCAACGTCCTGACTTTC.

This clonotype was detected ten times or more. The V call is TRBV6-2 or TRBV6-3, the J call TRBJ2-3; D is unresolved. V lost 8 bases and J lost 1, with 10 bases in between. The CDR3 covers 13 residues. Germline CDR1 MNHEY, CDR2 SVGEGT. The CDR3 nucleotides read TGTGCCAGCCGGTGGGATCGCACAGATACGCAGTATTTT. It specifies CASRWDRTDTQYF.

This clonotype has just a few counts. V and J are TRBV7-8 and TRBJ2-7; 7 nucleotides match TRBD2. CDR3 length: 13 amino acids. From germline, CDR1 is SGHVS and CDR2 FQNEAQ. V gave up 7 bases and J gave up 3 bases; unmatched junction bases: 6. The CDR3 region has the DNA TGTGCCAGCATAAAACGGGGGGACTACGAGCAGTACTTC. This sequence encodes CASIKRGDYEQYF.

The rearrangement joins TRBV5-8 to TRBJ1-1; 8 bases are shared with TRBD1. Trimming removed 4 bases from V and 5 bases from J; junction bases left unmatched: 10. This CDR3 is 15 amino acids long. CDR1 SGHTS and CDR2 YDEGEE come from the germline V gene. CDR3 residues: CASSPAGQGKTEAFF. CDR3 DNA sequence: TGTGCCAGCAGCCCCGCTGGACAGGGCAAAACTGAAGCTTTCTTT.

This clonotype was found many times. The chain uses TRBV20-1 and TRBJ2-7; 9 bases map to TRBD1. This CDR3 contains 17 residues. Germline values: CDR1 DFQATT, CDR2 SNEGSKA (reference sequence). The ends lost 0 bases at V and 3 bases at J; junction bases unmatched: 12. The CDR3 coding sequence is TGCAGTGCTAGAGACCCCCAAACCGGGACAGGGAACTACGAGCAGTACTTC. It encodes CSARDPQTGTGNYEQYF.

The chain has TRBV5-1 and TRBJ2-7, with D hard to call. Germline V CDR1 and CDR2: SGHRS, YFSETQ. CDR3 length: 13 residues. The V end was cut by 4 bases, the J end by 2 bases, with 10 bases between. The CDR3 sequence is CASSMDGTYEQYF. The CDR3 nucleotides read TGCGCCAGCAGCATGGACGGAACCTACGAGCAGTACTTC. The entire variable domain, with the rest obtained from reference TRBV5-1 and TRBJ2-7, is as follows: KAGVTQTPRYLIKTRGQQVTLSCSPISGHRSVSWYQQTPGQGLQFLFEYFSETQRNKGNFPGRFSGRQFSNSRSEMNVSTLELGDSALYLCASSMDGTYEQYFGPGTRLTVT.